These T cell receptor beta chains were read from a single sample in a study of cytomegalovirus exposure and HLA in healthy donors. Profiled with immunoSEQ multiplex PCR; TCRdb holds only in-frame clones, not every one. The table includes some 130,000 clones, roughly 80% detected once. Sequencing used PBMCs. The receptors come from a man aged 30 to 45 in good health and CMV-seronegative. CDR3s include the opening cysteine and the closing phenylalanine or tryptophan. The D gene is left open where the match is weak. Clone size, where shown, is once, few, many, or a class for clones that have expanded.

D: TRBD2
J: TRBJ2-3
size: NA
V: TRBV19
CDR3: CASSGVRLAGGDTDTQYF
DNA: TGTGCCAGTAGCGGGGTGAGACTAGCGGGAGGGGACACAGATACGCAGTATTTT

D: TRBD1
J: TRBJ2-2
size: few
V: TRBV6-1
CDR3: CASKLTGSRTGELFF
DNA: TGTGCCAGCAAACTGACAGGGAGTAGGACCGGGGAGCTGTTTTTT

D: NA
J: TRBJ1-4
size: once
V: TRBV7-9
CDR3: CASTTLDRNEKLFF
DNA: TGTGCCAGCACTACCCTGGACAGAAATGAAAAACTGTTTTTT

D: NA
J: TRBJ2-1
size: NA
V: TRBV18
CDR3: CASSPQADLLFF
DNA: TGTGCCAGCTCACCCCAAGCAGACTTGCTGTTCTTC

D: TRBD1
J: TRBJ2-7
size: NA
V: TRBV29-1
CDR3: CSVGDRFVDEQYF
DNA: TGCAGCGTCGGGGACAGGTTTGTCGACGAGCAGTACTTC

D: TRBD2
J: TRBJ2-5
size: few
V: TRBV2
CDR3: CASGDLSSGSKETQYF
DNA: TGTGCCAGTGGGGACCTTTCTAGCGGGAGCAAAGAGACCCAGTACTTC

D: NA
J: TRBJ2-1
size: NA
V: TRBV19
CDR3: CASSIAGYNEQFF
DNA: TGTGCCAGTAGTATCGCGGGATACAATGAGCAGTTCTTC

D: TRBD1
J: TRBJ2-5
size: NA
V: TRBV5-1
CDR3: CASSPGDRVRETQYF
DNA: TGCGCCAGCAGCCCGGGGGACAGGGTGCGAGAGACCCAGTACTTC

D: TRBD1
J: TRBJ2-7
size: NA
V: TRBV6-5
CDR3: CASSYSTGGVYEQYF
DNA: TGTGCCAGCAGTTACTCAACAGGGGGCGTTTACGAGCAGTACTTC

D: NA
J: TRBJ1-1
size: NA
V: TRBV19
CDR3: CASSIGGGYTEAFF
DNA: TGTGCCAGTAGTATCGGGGGGGGGTACACTGAAGCTTTCTTT

D: TRBD2
J: TRBJ2-5
size: few
V: TRBV6-1
CDR3: CASRLIRGGEQYF
DNA: TGTGCCAGCAGGCTGATCCGGGGAGGGGAGCAGTACTTC

D: NA
J: TRBJ2-1
size: NA
V: TRBV27
CDR3: CASSLGNNEQFF
DNA: TGTGCCAGCAGCCTAGGAAACAATGAGCAGTTCTTC

D: NA
J: TRBJ2-3
size: NA
V: TRBV29-1
CDR3: CSVLERPTDTQYF
DNA: TGCAGCGTTTTGGAGCGGCCCACAGATACGCAGTATTTT

D: TRBD2
J: TRBJ2-7
size: NA
V: TRBV15
CDR3: CATMDGREGSYEQYF
DNA: TGTGCCACCATGGATGGGCGGGAGGGATCCTACGAGCAGTACTTC

D: TRBD1
J: TRBJ1-1
size: few
V: TRBV29-1
CDR3: CSVEKRDRGLGEAFF
DNA: TGCAGCGTTGAAAAACGGGACAGGGGGCTTGGTGAAGCTTTCTTT

D: NA
J: TRBJ2-7
size: NA
V: TRBV7-6
CDR3: CASSQQGSRNEQYF
DNA: TGTGCCAGCAGCCAGCAGGGGAGCAGGAACGAGCAGTACTTC

D: TRBD1
J: TRBJ2-7
size: NA
V: TRBV5-4
CDR3: CASSLGQGDYEQYF
DNA: TGTGCCAGCAGCTTGGGTCAGGGGGACTACGAGCAGTACTTC

D: NA
J: TRBJ2-1
size: NA
V: TRBV14
CDR3: CASSQGSAYNEQFF
DNA: TGTGCCAGCAGCCAAGGGTCAGCCTACAATGAGCAGTTCTTC

D: TRBD1
J: TRBJ2-7
size: NA
V: TRBV19
CDR3: CASSDTGGAKGEQYF
DNA: TGTGCCAGTAGTGACACAGGGGGCGCCAAGGGCGAGCAGTACTTC

D: NA
J: TRBJ2-7
size: NA
V: TRBV5-4
CDR3: CASSYTGLSYEQYF
DNA: TGTGCCAGCAGCTACACCGGACTATCCTACGAGCAGTACTTC

D: TRBD2
J: TRBJ2-1
size: NA
V: TRBV5-6
CDR3: CASSLIAGVFLNEQFF
DNA: TGTGCCAGCAGCTTGATAGCGGGAGTTTTTTTGAATGAGCAGTTCTTC

D: NA
J: TRBJ1-1
size: NA
V: TRBV6-1
CDR3: CASGGVRGTEAFF
DNA: TGTGCCAGCGGCGGGGTTCGTGGCACTGAAGCTTTCTTT

D: NA
J: TRBJ2-7
size: NA
V: TRBV29-1
CDR3: CSVVAGPYEQYF
DNA: TGCAGCGTGGTGGCGGGTCCCTACGAGCAGTACTTC

D: NA
J: TRBJ1-1
size: NA
V: TRBV6-1
CDR3: CASRDYAGNTEAFF
DNA: TGTGCCAGCAGAGACTACGCAGGGAACACTGAAGCTTTCTTT

D: NA
J: TRBJ2-7
size: NA
V: TRBV5-1
CDR3: CASSLFDEQYF
DNA: TGCGCCAGCAGCTTGTTCGACGAGCAGTACTTC

D: NA
J: TRBJ1-2
size: few
V: TRBV6-5
CDR3: CASSYSLVGPRTYPF
DNA: TGTGCCAGCAGTTACTCCCTTGTGGGGCCACGAACATACCCCTTC

D: TRBD2
J: TRBJ2-1
size: NA
V: TRBV29-1
CDR3: CSVAGTSGRVDNEQFF
DNA: TGCAGCGTCGCGGGGACTAGCGGGAGGGTAGACAATGAGCAGTTCTTC

D: NA
J: TRBJ1-1
size: NA
V: TRBV11-2
CDR3: CASSPRRDMNTEAFF
DNA: TGTGCCAGCAGCCCCAGGCGGGATATGAACACTGAAGCTTTCTTT

D: NA
J: TRBJ2-5
size: NA
V: TRBV28
CDR3: CASTTGAGLEGTQYF
DNA: TGTGCCAGCACCACTGGAGCAGGCCTCGAGGGGACCCAGTACTTC

D: NA
J: TRBJ2-7
size: NA
V: TRBV5-1
CDR3: CASSATDSYEQYF
DNA: TGCGCCAGCAGCGCTACAGACTCCTACGAGCAGTACTTC

D: NA
J: TRBJ2-1
size: NA
V: TRBV19
CDR3: CASSLPSGNRFF
DNA: TGTGCCAGTAGTCTCCCCTCGGGGAACCGGTTCTTC

D: NA
J: TRBJ2-7
size: NA
V: TRBV12-5
CDR3: CASGLVMGQGADYEQYF
DNA: NA

D: TRBD2
J: TRBJ2-2
size: NA
V: TRBV7-9
CDR3: CASSSTGLAIFTGELFF
DNA: TGTGCCAGCAGCTCTACGGGACTAGCCATTTTCACCGGGGAGCTGTTTTTT

D: TRBD2
J: TRBJ2-1
size: NA
V: TRBV5-1
CDR3: CASSLGTGRAFEQFF
DNA: TGCGCCAGCAGCTTGGGAACCGGGAGGGCCTTTGAGCAGTTCTTC

D: TRBD2
J: TRBJ2-7
size: few
V: TRBV27
CDR3: CASRSPAGGYYEQYF
DNA: TGTGCCAGCAGATCCCCAGCGGGAGGGTACTACGAGCAGTACTTC

D: NA
J: TRBJ2-1
size: NA
V: TRBV5-6
CDR3: CASSTGLLRNEQFF
DNA: TGTGCCAGCAGCACGGGACTTCTCCGGAATGAGCAGTTCTTC

D: TRBD1
J: TRBJ2-7
size: NA
V: TRBV6-7
CDR3: CASSYSGTASYEQYF
DNA: TGTGCCAGCAGTTACTCGGGGACAGCGTCCTACGAGCAGTACTTC

D: NA
J: TRBJ1-1
size: NA
V: TRBV10-2
CDR3: CASESGAFTEAFF
DNA: TGCGCCAGCGAGAGCGGGGCCTTCACTGAAGCTTTCTTT

D: TRBD1
J: TRBJ2-1
size: NA
V: TRBV18
CDR3: CASSLRQGNEQFF
DNA: TGTGCCAGCTCATTAAGACAGGGGAATGAGCAGTTCTTC